Here is one T cell receptor (beta chain) with its context. This clone's antigen is unknown. Base qualities are not recorded, but no much larger clone differs from it by a single base. RNA was extracted with the RNeasy kit and roughly 0.45 to 1 ug was reverse transcribed using random hexamers. The immunoSEQ multiplex PCR assay, covering 54 Vbeta and 13 Jbeta segments, was used to amplify TCR beta CDR3 regions. To correct PCR amplification bias, a synthetic template baseline was used for both primer optimization and computational correction. On the study's bioinformatics: Reads were assigned to V, D and J genes according to IMGT and analyzed in immunoSEQ Analyzer, with only productive sequences retained. Clonality was computed as one minus Shannon entropy normalized by log2 of the number of productive unique sequences. For each patient and control, public and private clones were evaluated among the 100 most prevalent clones. A clone was defined as Susac-specific if it was absent from the healthy and MS cohorts, from 1052 published viral clones and from other ImmuneACCESS disease sequences. TCRdb ran its own pipeline on the public reads, namely fastp trimming at Q25 and MiXCR clone calling, and kept in-frame beta chains. Identical CDR3 proteins give one entry, which carries the most common genes and DNA. Here the V and J calls rest on TCRdb's processing, not on the authors' analysis. The sample has some 200,000 distinct CDR3 sequences on record, approximately 95% of them singletons. In total, the top ten clones hold approximately 0.089% of the sample.

High-throughput TCR beta sequencing profiled peripheral blood CD8+ and CD4+ T cells from healthy donors, Susac syndrome patients and multiple sclerosis patients. The Susac syndrome patients fulfilled recently defined diagnostic criteria for either definite or probable disease. Bulk CD8+ and CD4+ T cells were purified magnetically by negative isolation, whereas CD8+ TEMRA cells were enriched by FACS. Blood was drawn into EDTA tubes, processed within 24 hours, and PBMCs were isolated by density gradient centrifugation. PBMCs intended for TCR sequencing were cryopreserved in liquid nitrogen and thawed later in a water bath at 37 degrees C. Purity of sorted or isolated CD4+, CD8+ and CD8+ TEMRA cells was at least 90%. The sample is drawn from a study of CD8 T cells in Susac syndrome (dated by TCRdb to between 2018 and 2021). Background for the entire study: Of the Susac syndrome patients who were sequenced, roughly 8 were in clinical remission while more than five had clinically active disease. Whether CD8+ T cell activation and differentiation in Susac syndrome was antigen driven was tested using repertoire sequencing. At the time of blood withdrawal, Susac syndrome patients were either therapy-naive, taking corticosteroids (with some also receiving IVIg), or on IVIg alone. What the authors observed across the whole study: In patients with Susac syndrome, the CD4+ T cell repertoire showed no detectable clonal expansion. The study acknowledged that relatively few individuals were included in the TCR sequencing and HLA analysis.

The clonotype originates from a human donor with Susac syndrome. Sample: CD4+ T cells from PBMCs.

The sequenced DNA: TGTGCCAGCAGCCAATACCCCGGGCGGACTAACTATGGCTACACCTTC. Translated, this gives CASSQYPGRTNYGYTF. The chain uses TRBV3-1 and TRBJ1-2; the D gene assignment is ambiguous. The CDR3 runs 16 residues from the cysteine to the phenylalanine. Of the read, only the CDR3 DNA is kept; its 48 bases are in frame from base 1. CDR1 and CDR2 are drawn from the germline V gene (reference sequence): LGHDT, YNNKEL. V and J are truncated by 2 bases and 0 bases respectively, leaving an intervening sequence of 13 bases.